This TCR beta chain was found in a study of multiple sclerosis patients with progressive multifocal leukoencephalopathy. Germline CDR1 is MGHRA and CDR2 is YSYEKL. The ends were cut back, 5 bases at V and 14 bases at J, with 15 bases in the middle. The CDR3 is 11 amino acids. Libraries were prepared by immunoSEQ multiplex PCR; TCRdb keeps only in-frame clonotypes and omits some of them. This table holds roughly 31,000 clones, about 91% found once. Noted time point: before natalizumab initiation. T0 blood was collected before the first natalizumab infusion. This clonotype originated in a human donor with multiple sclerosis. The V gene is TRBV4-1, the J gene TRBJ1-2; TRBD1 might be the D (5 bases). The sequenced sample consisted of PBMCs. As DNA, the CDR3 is TGCGCCAGCAGCTCAAGGCAGGGATCGACCTTC. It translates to CASSSRQGSTF.